This entry describes one T cell receptor (beta chain). This clonotype was picked up a small number of times. Its antigen remains unidentified. No qualities accompany the bases; no much larger clone lies one base away. Explained via the paper, the time point label denotes: newly diagnosed GD, antithyroid drugs for less than 3 months. RNA was extracted from PBMCs in TRIzol for both TCR sequencing and RNA sequencing. The diagnosis of Graves' disease followed American Thyroid Association guidelines. Recruitment of patients was carried out at an endocrinology department in Xi'an, China. Each patient gave around 9 milliliters of peripheral blood, collected in an EDTA anticoagulant tube. Ficoll Paque Plus density gradient separation was used to isolate PBMCs, and no additional T cell sorting was done. RNA quality was checked with an Agilent 2100 Bioanalyzer and agarose gel, and concentration with a NanoDrop 2000.

As encoded in the germline V gene (reference sequence), CDR1 is LGHDT while CDR2 is YNNKEL. Counted from cysteine to phenylalanine, this CDR3 has 18 amino acids. The read is trimmed to its CDR3 DNA, 54 bases read in frame from base 1. V is trimmed back by 3 bases and J by 3 bases, and the junction contains 12 bases that no gene match accounts for. The source of the sample is a study of regulatory T cells in long-lasting Graves disease (dated by TCRdb to the early 2020s). Describing the broader study: Patients with newly diagnosed Graves' disease had been on antithyroid drugs for under 3 months. A total of roughly 33 samples were covered by TCR sequencing, comprising some 13 persistent and around 20 newly diagnosed Graves' disease patients. Peripheral blood TCR sequencing and RNA sequencing compared persistent Graves' disease patients with newly diagnosed Graves' disease patients. The study took place in China and was registered as a clinical trial. What the research found in general, with its limitations: Lower TCR Shannon entropy and fewer highly expanded clones were observed in persistent Graves' disease patients than in newly diagnosed patients, which suggested clonal expansion. TRBV28, TRBJ1-2 and TRBJ2-5 were preferentially used in persistent disease, while TRBV20-1 and TRBJ2-1 were favored in newly diagnosed disease. Sequencing and analysis were limited to the TCR beta chain. Persistent patients shared more public clonotypes among themselves (around 3,000) than newly diagnosed patients did (over 900). The study examined only peripheral blood because the primary lesion, thyroid tissue, could not be accessed. As a limitation, the authors acknowledged that the small sample size may reduce accuracy.

Library generation was performed with multiplex PCR. Sequenced on an Illumina HiSeq 4000. CDR3 regions were amplified by Arm-PCR with iRepertoire HTBI primers to construct TCR beta libraries. Before sequencing, the PCR products went through gel purification. Concerning the study's data processing: A total of around 66 TRBV and approximately 13 TRBJ segments were identified across samples and were used for gene usage analysis of CDR3 amino acid clonotypes. Filtered high-quality paired reads were merged into contigs using COPE and FqMerger. BLAST was used to align contigs to IMGT TRBV, TRBD and TRBJ reference genes, with CDR3 defined following IMGT. Highly expanded clones were defined as clonotypes with a frequency above 0.1%. Shannon entropy served as the measure of repertoire diversity, while the Gini coefficient captured V-J evenness. Clonotypes shared by more than one individual were considered public. TCRdb reprocessed the public reads (quality trimming at Q25 with fastp, clone calling with MiXCR) and kept in-frame beta chains. Entries are consolidated by CDR3 protein sequence, retaining the most common genes and DNA. It is TCRdb's table, rather than the study itself, that gives the V and J calls and clone size. The sample profile shows 410,000 or so distinct CDR3 sequences; 15% of them were found once. The top ten clonotypes cover over 15% of the sample.

A further study also used this sample, focusing on T cells in Graves' hyperthyroidism and ophthalmopathy. Per that second paper: A patient counted as having stable Graves' hyperthyroidism if no progression to ophthalmopathy occurred over 18 months of follow-up. Hyperthyroidism patients were newly diagnosed, had a disease duration of under 2 months, and were aged 18 to 65 years. The study excluded patients with uncontrolled infections, other autoimmune diseases, pregnancy or lactation. Diagnoses were established on the basis of clinical symptoms, serum thyroxine and TRAb, thyroid ultrasound, and orbital computed tomography. For the first round of RT-PCR on the TCR CDR3, the HTBI primer set was used together with the Qiagen OneStep RT-PCR kit. Most expanded thyroid clonotypes (frequency above 0.001) were also found in blood, which suggests that blood repertoires may mirror thyroid immune responses. Ophthalmopathy was separated from stable hyperthyroidism by a 13 V-J signature model, with approximately 85% sensitivity and just over 81% specificity obtained in cross-validation and 80%/75% obtained in testing. In validation, progression to ophthalmopathy was predicted by the model with 70.59% sensitivity and 72% to 85% specificity, a median of approximately 6.5 months before onset. TCR V-J signatures able to tell the groups apart were searched for in a discovery cohort of approximately 95 patients, of whom over 40 had Graves' ophthalmopathy and 57 had stable Graves' hyperthyroidism. An independent validation cohort of under 20 hyperthyroidism patients and approximately 15 patients who later progressed to ophthalmopathy tested prospective prediction of ophthalmopathy. For training and testing, the approximately 92 patients in the discovery cohort were randomly divided in a 7:3 ratio. In six Graves' hyperthyroidism patients, the study also compared T-cell repertoires from thyroid tissue with T-cell repertoires from blood. After blood sampling, hyperthyroidism patients were treated with methimazole at a starting dose of 30 mg daily, and ophthalmopathy patients were treated with high-dose intravenous methylprednisolone. Libraries were constructed in a second round of multiplex PCR, after which size selection and purification were carried out. The libraries were sequenced on an Illumina HiSeq2000 using paired-end 100 bp reads. SOAPnuke was used to process the raw data, throwing out any read that contained adapters or uncalled bases, had a mean Phred below 15, or lacked an exact constant-primer or identifier match. High-quality paired reads were merged using COPE v1.2.5, and each unique nucleotide sequence was defined as a clonotype. Clonotypes were aligned to IMGT TRBV, TRBD and TRBJ reference segments using MiTCR v1.1. The analysis included only V-J combinations with a frequency above 0.0001, which together covered 99% to 99.2% of the repertoires. A TCS score was defined as the ratio of F50 (clonal expansion) to E x V (chaos), with BLOSUM62-based TCRdist applied between CDR3 peptides within each V-J. Welch's t-statistics and random forest reduced fewer than 550 V-J features to some 14, which were used in a naive Bayes classifier (R e1071). No statistical method was used to fix the sample size in advance, and group allocation was not hidden from the investigators. According to the paper, TCR Vbeta CDR3 sequencing was carried out on some 130 peripheral blood samples, which came from around 43 ophthalmopathy, approximately 78 hyperthyroidism and approximately 17 progressor patients.

The chain couples TRBV3-1 to TRBJ1-2; TRBD1 fits 11 bases in the junction. The TCR originated in a woman in her thirties with Graves disease. Donor details come from another sample of the same person, matched by shared clones. The material was peripheral blood mononuclear cells (PBMCs), obtained at new diagnosis, from a patient treated with antithyroid drugs. For the CDR3, the sequence is CASSHLGTGGIWDYGYTF. The sequenced DNA is TGTGCCAGCAGCCATTTGGGGACAGGGGGAATTTGGGACTATGGCTACACCTTC.